The present TCR beta chain was sequenced within a study of blood T cell repertoires in COVID-19. Study at large: Sites across the United States, Italy and Spain contributed samples from acute and convalescent COVID-19. Sources were T cells, B-cell-depleted T cells, or PBMCs; the material itself was cDNA or gDNA.

Per the original methods: The authors estimated nucleated cell counts from reference gene primer amplification. Generated by immunoSEQ multiplex PCR, the TCRdb table keeps only in-frame clones and is missing some. V, J and clone size were drawn from that table, and D and trimming were deduced from the DNA. This table has 200,000 to 250,000 clones, around 85% appearing once. After removal of 5 bases from V and 5 bases from J, the junction contained 14 bases not matched to a gene. The CDR3 extends over 18 amino acids. Per germline, CDR1 MDHEN and CDR2 SYDVKM. The sequence was obtained from a middle-aged woman with active or convalescent COVID-19. The chain has TRBV28 and TRBJ2-3; 12 positions agree with TRBD2. Sequencing input: peripheral blood. The CDR3 loop is CASSDYDLAGGTGDTQYF. CDR3 nucleotide sequence: TGTGCCAGCAGTGACTATGATCTAGCGGGGGGGACTGGAGATACGCAGTATTTT. Full variable domain (outside the CDR3, taken from reference TRBV28 and TRBJ2-3): DVKVTQSSRYLVKRTGEKVFLECVQDMDHENMFWYRQDPGLGLRLIYFSYDVKMKEKGDIPEGYSVSREKKERFSLILESASTNQTSMYLCASSDYDLAGGTGDTQYFGPGTRLTVL.